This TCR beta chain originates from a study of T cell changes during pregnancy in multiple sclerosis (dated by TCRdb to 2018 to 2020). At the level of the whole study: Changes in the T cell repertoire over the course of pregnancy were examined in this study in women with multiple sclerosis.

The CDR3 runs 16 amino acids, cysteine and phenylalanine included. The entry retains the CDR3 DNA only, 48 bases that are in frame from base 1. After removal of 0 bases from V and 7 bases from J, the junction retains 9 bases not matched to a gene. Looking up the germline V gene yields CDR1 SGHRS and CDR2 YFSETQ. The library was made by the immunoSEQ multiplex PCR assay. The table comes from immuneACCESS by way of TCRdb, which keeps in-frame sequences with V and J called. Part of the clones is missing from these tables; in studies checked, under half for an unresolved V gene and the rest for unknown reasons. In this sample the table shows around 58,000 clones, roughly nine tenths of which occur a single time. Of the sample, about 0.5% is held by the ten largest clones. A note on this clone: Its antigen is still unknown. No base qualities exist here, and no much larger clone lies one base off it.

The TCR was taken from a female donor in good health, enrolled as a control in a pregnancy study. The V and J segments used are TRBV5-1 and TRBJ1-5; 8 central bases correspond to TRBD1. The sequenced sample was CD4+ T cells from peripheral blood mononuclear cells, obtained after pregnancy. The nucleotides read TGCGCCAGCAGCTTGGAAGGGACAGGAGGCCGCCAGCCCCAGCATTTT. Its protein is CASSLEGTGGRQPQHF.